The present entry profiles one T cell receptor beta chain with its context. This sample is part of a study of blood T cell repertoires in COVID-19. The overall study: The United States, Italy and Spain were the sources of the acute and convalescent COVID-19 samples. Sample material is recorded as cDNA or gDNA derived from T cells, B-cell-depleted T cells, or PBMCs.

Participant age was 18 to 89 years, and participants resided in about two dozen US areas. Donors in Cohort 3 who had recovered were those with two negative PCRs, healthcare professional clearance, or resolution of their symptoms. The V and J ends lost 5 bases and 8 bases respectively, with 11 bases between them. Germline V gene sequence: CDR1 KGHDR, CDR2 SFDVKD. The CDR3 consists of 13 residues. The repertoire was sequenced with immunoSEQ multiplex PCR; TCRdb's copy has only in-frame clones and lacks some. The table includes 490,000 or so clones, less than 90% detected once. Specimen: PBMCs or T cells enriched from blood (not recorded which). The V gene is TRBV24-1, the J gene TRBJ1-4, with TRBD1 as a possible D gene (6 bases). This sequence was found in a woman aged 55-70 years who had recovered from COVID-19. The CDR3 nucleotides are TGTGCCACCAGTGCACAGGGCGAGGAAAAACTGTTTTTT. Its translation is CATSAQGEEKLFF.